This TCR beta chain comes out of a study of control samples from healthy donors and cancer patients (dated by TCRdb to about 2020). The CDR3 has 15 amino acids, counting the end cysteine and phenylalanine. Only the CDR3 region is kept as DNA, spanning 45 bases read in frame from base 1. The germline V gene provides CDR1 KGHSH and CDR2 LQKENI. V lost 2 bases and J lost 5 bases, and the count of bases not matched to a germline gene is 8. To note about this clone: It lacks a known antigen. No much larger clone is present one base from it, and per-base qualities are unavailable.

Library preparation used the immunoSEQ multiplex PCR assay. TCRdb mirrors the immuneACCESS table, restricted to in-frame sequences. Some clones are absent from its copies; in checked studies, under half trace to an unresolved V gene, and the reason for the others is unknown. The sample records 100,000 to 150,000 clones, 80% to 95% of which are singletons. Around 6% of the sample is in the top ten clones. The TCR comes from a man between 18 and 35 years old in good health. The specimen sequenced was blood. The sequence links TRBV18 to TRBJ2-5, with 7 bases matching TRBD2. The CDR3 region: CASSPFGGSRETQYF. The DNA sequence is as follows: TGTGCCAGCTCACCATTCGGGGGGAGTCGGGAGACCCAGTACTTC.